The 21 T cell receptor beta chains presented below share a single source sample, sequenced in a study of beta chain features in type 1 diabetes. The antigens for these receptors are not known. Study-wide findings and caveats: Moderately but significantly shorter TCRB CDR3s were found in Type 1 diabetes patients in all four CD4+ subsets.

Of the isolated RNA, all was reverse transcribed, and so the sequenced material was expressed TCRB transcripts. Sequencing was performed with immunoSEQ multiplex PCR; in TCRdb, only in-frame clones are kept and a portion is missing. The sample gives approximately 170,000 clones, approximately 8% of which show up once; 0.94% is in the top ten. Material for sequencing was central memory CD4+ T cells from blood. The receptor set was obtained from a woman in her 40s with type 1 diabetes.

The chain couples TRBV9 to TRBJ2-2, with 8 bases aligning to TRBD2. J lost 7 bases, V lost 0 bases, and 2 bases had no gene match. Germline values: CDR1 SGDLS, CDR2 YYNGEE. This CDR3 has 14 residues. CDR3 amino acids: CASSVGRGGGELFF. The CDR3 nucleotides are TGTGCCAGCAGCGTAGGACGGGGGGGCGGGGAGCTGTTTTTT.

The genes are TRBV7-3 and TRBJ2-7; 7 positions agree with TRBD1. Germline CDR1 is SGHTA and CDR2 is FQGTGA. The CDR3 loop spans 13 amino acids. V gave up 5 bases and J gave up 3 bases; unmatched junction bases: 4. This chain's CDR3 is CASSRDSNYEQYF. The CDR3 DNA follows: TGTGCCAGCAGCCGGGACAGTAACTACGAGCAGTACTTC.

CDR3 DNA: TGTGCCATCAGTGACGAGGGAGGTTGGGAAGAGACCCAGTACTTC. Its protein product is CAISDEGGWEETQYF. The V gene is TRBV10-3, the J gene TRBJ2-5; maybe TRBD2 (6 bases). Germline V lookup: CDR1 ENHRY, CDR2 SYGVKD. This CDR3 spans 15 amino acids. V dropped 3 bases and J dropped 3 bases, with 14 bases sitting between them.

The chain carries TRBV6-5 and TRBJ1-4; tentatively, D is TRBD1 (5 bases). In germline, CDR1 is MNHEY, CDR2 SVGAGI. The CDR3 is made up of 14 amino acids. The ends were cut back, 10 bases at V and 3 bases at J, with 15 bases in the middle. CDR3 sequence (DNA): TGTGCCACCCGGCGTGGGGGGGCTAATGAAAAACTGTTTTTT. Amino acid sequence: CATRRGGANEKLFF.

The J gene is TRBJ1-1, the V gene TRBV28; D gene unclear. Germline V gives CDR1 MDHEN, CDR2 SYDVKM. V shed 7 bases and J shed 6 bases, with 15 bases lying between them. This CDR3 comprises 13 residues. The CDR3 sequence is CASMGDGPSEAFF. CDR3 bases: TGTGCCAGCATGGGAGATGGCCCGTCTGAAGCTTTCTTT.

CDR3 bases: TGTGCCAGCAGCCTTCTGCAGGACACTGAAGCTTTCTTT. Amino acid sequence: CASSLLQDTEAFF. The V and J genes are TRBV14 and TRBJ1-1; no reliable D call. CDR3 length equals 13 residues. CDR1 and CDR2 from the germline V gene are SGHDN and FVKESK. The ends were cut back, 4 bases at V and 3 bases at J, with 9 bases in the middle.

This clone was detected only a few times. This sequence joins TRBV5-1 and TRBJ2-5; D not resolved. The germline V gene has CDR1 SGHRS and CDR2 YFSETQ. Trimming cost V 4 bases and J 2 bases, with 12 bases left between them. This CDR3 is 14 amino acids long. In DNA form, the CDR3 reads TGCGCCAGCAGCCAAGCAGGATCACAAGAGACCCAGTACTTC. Its protein is CASSQAGSQETQYF. The full variable domain, rest sourced from reference TRBV5-1 and TRBJ2-5, is KAGVTQTPRYLIKTRGQQVTLSCSPISGHRSVSWYQQTPGQGLQFLFEYFSETQRNKGNFPGRFSGRQFSNSRSEMNVSTLELGDSALYLCASSQAGSQETQYFGPGTRLLVL.

The chain employs TRBV15 and TRBJ1-2; D may be TRBD1 (6 bases). V dropped 0 bases and J dropped 3 bases, with 8 bases sitting between them. The germline V gene encodes CDR1 LNHNV and CDR2 YYDKDF (reference sequence). The CDR3 loop spans 14 amino acids. This CDR3 is CATSRDQGHYGYTF. The DNA for the CDR3 is TGTGCCACCAGCAGAGATCAGGGGCACTATGGCTACACCTTC.

The chain couples TRBV6-4 to TRBJ1-2; 7 bases are a match to TRBD1. The CDR3 is 14 residues long. Trimming removed 6 bases from V and 6 bases from J; junction bases left unmatched: 10. CDR1 is MRHNA, CDR2 SNTAGT, per germline. CDR3 nucleotide sequence: TGTGCCAGCAGGGCGGGACAGCCCGGTGATGGCTACACCTTC. It yields the protein CASRAGQPGDGYTF.

The chain carries TRBV29-1 and TRBJ2-3, with 10 bases fitting TRBD2. Per germline, CDR1 SQVTM and CDR2 ANQGSEA. CDR3 length: 15 residues. The trim removed 3 bases at V and 4 bases at J, leaving 7 bases unmatched. Here the CDR3 DNA reads TGCAGCGTTGATAGACCCCTAGCGGGAGCAGATACGCAGTATTTT. As protein: CSVDRPLAGADTQYF.

This clone has a handful of counts. CDR3 region: CASSLGGVTDTQYF. CDR3 DNA: TGTGCCAGCAGCTTGGGGGGGGTCACAGATACGCAGTATTTT. This chain uses TRBV7-2 with TRBJ2-3; 7 bases are shared with TRBD2. The junction had 2 bases not matched to a gene; V was cut back by 3 bases and J by 2 bases. There are 14 residues in the CDR3. Germline V lookup: CDR1 SGHTA, CDR2 FQGNSA.

V and J are TRBV2 and TRBJ2-6; D unresolved. The CDR3 covers 15 residues. Trimming shortened V by 1 base and J by 2 bases, and 6 bases separated the two germline ends. The germline V gene encodes CDR1 SNHLY and CDR2 FYNNEI. For the CDR3, the DNA is TGTGCCAGCAGTGAAGTGGAGACTGGGGCCAACGTCCTGACTTTC. Its protein is CASSEVETGANVLTF.

The gene calls are TRBV5-6 and TRBJ2-6; no reliable D call. V was pared by 0 bases and J by 0 bases, with 4 bases between. The germline V gene has CDR1 SGHDT and CDR2 YYEEEE. CDR3 length: 15 amino acids. The CDR3 region is CASSLGVSGANVLTF. In DNA form, the CDR3 reads TGTGCCAGCAGCTTGGGAGTCTCTGGGGCCAACGTCCTGACTTTC.

This clone was picked up a small number of times. The chain combines TRBV5-6 with TRBJ2-1, with 8 bases fitting TRBD2. CDR3 size: 16 residues. V gave up 0 bases and J gave up 6 bases; unmatched junction bases: 8. CDR1 is SGHDT, CDR2 YYEEEE, per germline. DNA of the CDR3: TGTGCCAGCAGCTTGGTTTGGCGGGGGGACCGCAATGAGCAGTTCTTC. Translating it yields CASSLVWRGDRNEQFF. The full variable domain, completed using reference TRBV5-6 and TRBJ2-1, is DAGVTQSPTHLIKTRGQQVTLRCSPKSGHDTVSWYQQALGQGPQFIFQYYEEEERQRGNFPDRFSGHQFPNYSSELNVNALLLGDSALYLCASSLVWRGDRNEQFFGPGTRLTVL.

This clone was counted between two and nine times. The chain links TRBV28 to TRBJ1-3; D unclear. The CDR3 totals 13 residues. V was trimmed by 7 bases and J by 4 bases, leaving 11 bases between them. CDR1 is MDHEN, CDR2 SYDVKM, per germline. The CDR3 DNA follows: TGTGCCAGCACCACGCGGTTGGGAAACACCATATATTTT. This gives the protein CASTTRLGNTIYF. The complete variable domain, with remaining parts taken from reference TRBV28 and TRBJ1-3, reads DVKVTQSSRYLVKRTGEKVFLECVQDMDHENMFWYRQDPGLGLRLIYFSYDVKMKEKGDIPEGYSVSREKKERFSLILESASTNQTSMYLCASTTRLGNTIYFGEGSWLTVV.

V and J are TRBV30 and TRBJ2-3; D call uncertain. Per germline, CDR1 GTSNPN and CDR2 SVGIG (reference sequence). Trimming took off 0 bases at V and 4 bases at J, with 8 bases between the two ends. The CDR3 has 13 residues. CDR3 nucleotide sequence: TGTGCCTGGAGTGTACGAACGGCAGATACGCAGTATTTT. Amino acid sequence: CAWSVRTADTQYF.

The rearrangement uses TRBV4-2 and TRBJ1-5; no definite D call. Looked up from germline, CDR1 is LGHNA and CDR2 is YNFKEQ. Trimming cost V 1 base and J 3 bases, with 10 bases left between them. The CDR3 loop spans 15 amino acids. DNA of the CDR3: TGTGCCAGCAGCCAAGCGTTCAGGAACAATCAGCCCCAGCATTTT. Its protein is CASSQAFRNNQPQHF.

This clone was found a few times. The V and J genes are TRBV25-1 and TRBJ1-2; D is ambiguous. Germline CDR1 and CDR2: MGHDK and SYGVNS. The V gene lost 1 base and the J gene lost 4 bases, with 10 bases spanning the gap. This CDR3 is built from 14 residues. In DNA, the CDR3 is TGTGCCAGCAGTGAATCCCACTTATTCTATGGCTACACCTTC. Translation gives CASSESHLFYGYTF.

This clone has more than one count but fewer than ten. The rearrangement links TRBV7-6 to TRBJ1-1; D is uncertain. Germline V gene data show CDR1 as SGHVS and CDR2 as FNYEAQ. The germline V and J ends were trimmed by 1 base and 1 base, with 4 bases remaining between them. CDR3 length: 13 amino acids. In DNA form, the CDR3 reads TGTGCCAGCAGCTTAGACAAGAACACTGAAGCTTTCTTT. Translating it yields CASSLDKNTEAFF.

The CDR3 is CASSTQQGTPQHF. The CDR3 DNA is TGTGCCAGCAGCACACAACAGGGTACGCCCCAGCATTTT. The rearrangement links TRBV7-2 to TRBJ1-5; D possibly corresponds to TRBD1 (6 bases). V shed 5 bases and J shed 9 bases, with 14 bases lying between them. The CDR3 extends over 13 amino acids. From germline, CDR1 is SGHTA and CDR2 FQGNSA.

In its sample, this clone was seen a few times. CDR3 in DNA: TGTGCCAGCAGTTACTCACAGGGGGCGGATGCTTTCTTT. Translating gives CASSYSQGADAFF. V and J are TRBV6-6 and TRBJ1-1, with TRBD1 identical over 9 bases. Trimming took 0 bases from V and 11 from J; bases not matched to a gene: 4. The CDR3 totals 13 residues. Germline V gene sequence: CDR1 MNHNY, CDR2 SVGAGI (reference sequence).